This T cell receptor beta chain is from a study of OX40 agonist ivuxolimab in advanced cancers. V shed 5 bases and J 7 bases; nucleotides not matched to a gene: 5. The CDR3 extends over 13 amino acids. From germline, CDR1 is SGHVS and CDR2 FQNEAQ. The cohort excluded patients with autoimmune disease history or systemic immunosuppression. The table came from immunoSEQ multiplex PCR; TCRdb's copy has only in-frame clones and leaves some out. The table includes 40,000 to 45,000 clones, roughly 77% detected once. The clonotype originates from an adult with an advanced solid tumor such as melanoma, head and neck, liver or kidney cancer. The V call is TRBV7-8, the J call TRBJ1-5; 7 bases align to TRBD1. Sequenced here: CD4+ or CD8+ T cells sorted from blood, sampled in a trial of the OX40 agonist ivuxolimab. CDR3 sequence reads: CASSLDRAQPQHF. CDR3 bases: TGTGCCAGCAGCCTAGACAGGGCCCAGCCCCAGCATTTT.